Listed below are T cell receptor beta chains from one sample, sequenced in a study of blood T cell repertoires in COVID-19. This table comes from immunoSEQ multiplex PCR, and its TCRdb copy is limited to in-frame clones, with some not included. The sample yields a few hundred thousand clones, 88% seen once. Material: PBMCs or T cells enriched from blood (not recorded which). These receptors all stem from a woman aged 60-70 years who had recovered from COVID-19. Each CDR3 is given with its conserved first and last residue.

CDR3aa,j_gene,v_gene
CASKGHENSPLHF,TRBJ1-6,TRBV2
CASSSRGQGASYNSPLHF,TRBJ1-6,TRBV19
CASSQGQGTLYGYTF,TRBJ1-2,TRBV4-1
CASSRGQPGTDTQYF,TRBJ2-3,TRBV5-8
CATSDLRVDTQYF,TRBJ2-3,TRBV24-1
CASSYGAGYNEKLFF,TRBJ1-4,TRBV6-5
CASSPRLAGFTDTQYF,TRBJ2-3,TRBV5-1
CASSAGTGVGEQYF,TRBJ2-7,TRBV2
CASSVEGSGVHNEQFF,TRBJ2-1,TRBV9
CASSLATGRGSYNSPLHF,TRBJ1-6,TRBV7-2
CASSLSETQYF,TRBJ2-5,TRBV7-2
CASSPLSLSGTGGNQPQHF,TRBJ1-5,TRBV18
CASSPTSGGDNEQFF,TRBJ2-1,TRBV7-6
CASSPTGEVNYGYTF,TRBJ1-2,TRBV18
CASSLRTGEDYTF,TRBJ1-2,TRBV7-9
CAWDTGSGYGYTF,TRBJ1-2,TRBV30
CASSPTGGVEQFF,TRBJ2-1,TRBV5-4
CASSFRGGTEAFF,TRBJ1-1,TRBV5-1
CASSQAFQRAEDYEQYF,TRBJ2-7,TRBV4-1
CASSLVGGGMGDTQYF,TRBJ2-3,TRBV5-4
CASSAGQGDSPLHF,TRBJ1-6,TRBV5-1
CSAANSYEQYF,TRBJ2-7,TRBV20-1
CASSFPWERGVEDTQYF,TRBJ2-3,TRBV5-8
CASSGGTSEYEQYF,TRBJ2-7,TRBV9
CASSLMGGLSNEQFF,TRBJ2-1,TRBV5-4
CASSLPTGNEQFF,TRBJ2-1,TRBV5-1
CASRPSGTKNGYTF,TRBJ1-2,TRBV19
CSVKTGNTEAFF,TRBJ1-1,TRBV29-1
CASSLALTSYNEQFF,TRBJ2-1,TRBV7-7
CAISDTSGEETQYF,TRBJ2-5,TRBV10-3
CASSRDSYEQYF,TRBJ2-7,TRBV11-2
CASSSGTSSGNTIYF,TRBJ1-3,TRBV7-2
CASRGQLYTEAFF,TRBJ1-1,TRBV6-5
CASSVTGTNSPLHF,TRBJ1-6,TRBV10-2
CASSLAQGGNTEAFF,TRBJ1-1,TRBV5-1
CASSQGQGFNYGYTF,TRBJ1-2,TRBV4-2
CASSQGVRVDTQYF,TRBJ2-3,TRBV3-1/TRBV3-2
CASRPNPGGAGSAGELFF,TRBJ2-2,TRBV13
CATSEPRDQETQYF,TRBJ2-5,TRBV24-1
CASSLFGQGQTDTEAFF,TRBJ1-1,TRBV11-2